These 5 T cell receptor beta chains were sequenced from one sample in a study of glioma-infiltrating T cells after dendritic cell vaccination. The time point was: after dendritic cell vaccination, including at tumor progression/relapse. Measured with immunoSEQ multiplex PCR; TCRdb has only the in-frame clones, and not every one. Altogether roughly 60,000 clones are present, approximately 87% being singletons, with the ten largest covering 9%. Source: blood, taken after dendritic cell vaccination. The receptors were gathered from a human donor with glioblastoma.

This sequence joins TRBV2 and TRBJ1-1; D not certain. The CDR3 is 12 amino acids. V dropped 7 bases and J dropped 3 bases, with 9 bases sitting between them. Germline CDR1 and CDR2: SNHLY and FYNNEI. The CDR3 sequence is CASTRRDTEAFF. CDR3 nucleotide sequence: TGTGCCAGCACTCGACGGGACACTGAAGCTTTCTTT.

The chain couples TRBV11-2 to TRBJ2-5, with TRBD2 identical over 8 bases. Germline CDR1 SGHAT, CDR2 FQNNGV. This CDR3 spans 14 amino acids. The V and J ends lost 1 base and 4 bases, in that order; junction bases with no gene match: 2. CDR3 amino acids: CASSLALAGETQYF. DNA of the CDR3: TGTGCCAGCAGCTTAGCCCTAGCGGGAGAGACCCAGTACTTC.

The rearrangement joins TRBV4-1 to TRBJ1-2; D is ambiguous. The CDR3 loop spans 15 amino acids. CDR1 is MGHRA and CDR2 is YSYEKL in the germline V gene. V lost 0 bases and J 3 bases, leaving 11 bases between the germline ends. The CDR3 sequence is CASSQDISQHYGYTF. In nucleotides, the CDR3 is TGCGCCAGCAGCCAAGATATCTCACAGCACTATGGCTACACCTTC.

In this sample, this clone turned up a few times. One end of the junction does not line up with germline, which may come from a read error. This same CDR3 is encoded by further DNA sequences in the sample. The J gene is TRBJ1-6, the V gene TRBV5-4; D ambiguous. Germline assignment: CDR1 SGHNT and CDR2 YYREEE (reference sequence). The CDR3 contains 15 residues. The CDR3 here is CASGDGSSYNSPLHF. The DNA of the CDR3 is TGTGCCAGCGGCGACGGGAGCTCCTATAATTCCCCCCTCCACTTT.

The CDR3 reads CASSPTGGIAGNTIYF. The CDR3 coding sequence is TGTGCCAGCAGCCCTACGGGAGGGATAGCTGGAAACACCATATATTTT. V usage is TRBV7-9 and J usage is TRBJ1-3; D remains ambiguous. CDR3 size: 16 residues. Trimming shortened V by 5 bases and J by 2 bases, and 16 bases separated the two germline ends. Looked up from germline, CDR1 is SEHNR and CDR2 is FQNEAQ (reference sequence).